This TCR beta chain appears in the sequencing data of a study of T cell responses to AZD1222 COVID-19 vaccine. Study-level points and caveats: Targeting of unmutated variant regions was reportedly seen in nearly half of spike-specific TCRs. In all cases, repertoires were sampled only after the peak T cell response. Females made up more of the donors, who were largely white British, and clonal diversity may have come out too low. Spike-specific TCR depth and breadth grew after two AZD1222 doses.

TCRdb's table, derived via immunoSEQ multiplex PCR, lists solely in-frame clones and lacks some. The table has tens of thousands of clones, roughly nine tenths seen once. The CDR3 is 15 amino acids. J lost 1 base, V lost 1 base, and 3 bases had no gene match. Germline CDR1 reads SGHRS; CDR2 reads YFSETQ. This clone was picked up one time. Its antigen is undetermined. This sequence joins TRBV5-1 and TRBJ2-3; 7 bases fit TRBD2. The clonotype was recovered from an adult who received the AZD1222 COVID-19 vaccine. The sample consisted of peripheral blood, taken 28 days after the second AZD1222 dose. CDR3 residues: CASSLSLAGTDTQYF. The CDR3 coding sequence is TGCGCCAGCAGCTTGAGCCTAGCGGGCACAGATACGCAGTATTTT.